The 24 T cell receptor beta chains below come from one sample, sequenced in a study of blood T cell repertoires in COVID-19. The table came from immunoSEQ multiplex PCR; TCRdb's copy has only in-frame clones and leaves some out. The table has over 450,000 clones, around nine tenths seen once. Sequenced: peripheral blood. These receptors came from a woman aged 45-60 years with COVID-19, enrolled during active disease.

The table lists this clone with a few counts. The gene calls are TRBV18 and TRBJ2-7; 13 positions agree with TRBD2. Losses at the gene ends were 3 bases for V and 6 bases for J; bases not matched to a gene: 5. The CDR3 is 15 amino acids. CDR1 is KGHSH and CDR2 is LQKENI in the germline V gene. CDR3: CASSPRTSGGGEQYF. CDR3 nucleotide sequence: TGTGCCAGCTCACCCCGGACTAGCGGGGGCGGCGAGCAGTACTTC.

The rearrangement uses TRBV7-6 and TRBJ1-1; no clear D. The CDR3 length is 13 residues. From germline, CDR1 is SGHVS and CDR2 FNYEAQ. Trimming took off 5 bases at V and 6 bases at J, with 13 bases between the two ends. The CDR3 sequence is CASSPLETSEAFF. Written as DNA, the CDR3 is TGTGCCAGCAGCCCCCTTGAAACATCTGAAGCTTTCTTT.

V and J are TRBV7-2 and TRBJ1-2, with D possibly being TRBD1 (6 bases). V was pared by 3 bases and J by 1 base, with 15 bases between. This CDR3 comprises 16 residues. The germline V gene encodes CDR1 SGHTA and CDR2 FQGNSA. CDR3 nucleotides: TGTGCCAGCAGCTTGAACGCGGGGGGCCTTAACTATGGCTACACCTTC. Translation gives CASSLNAGGLNYGYTF.

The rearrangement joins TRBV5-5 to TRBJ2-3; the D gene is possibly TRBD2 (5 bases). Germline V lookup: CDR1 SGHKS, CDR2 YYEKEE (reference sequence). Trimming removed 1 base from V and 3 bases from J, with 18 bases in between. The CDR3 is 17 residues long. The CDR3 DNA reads TGTGCCAGCAGCTTGCGGGGTGGCGATCGGAGTACAGATACGCAGTATTTT. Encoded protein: CASSLRGGDRSTDTQYF.

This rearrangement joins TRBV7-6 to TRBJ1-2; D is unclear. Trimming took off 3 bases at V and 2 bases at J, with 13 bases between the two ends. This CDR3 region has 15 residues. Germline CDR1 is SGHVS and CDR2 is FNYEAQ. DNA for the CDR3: TGTGCCAGCAGCTTTTCCGGGGATGCGAACTATGGCTACACCTTC. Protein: CASSFSGDANYGYTF.

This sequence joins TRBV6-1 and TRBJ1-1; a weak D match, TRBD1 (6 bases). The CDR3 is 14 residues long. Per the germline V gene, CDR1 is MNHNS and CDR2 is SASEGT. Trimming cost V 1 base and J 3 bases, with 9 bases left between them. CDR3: CASSEGTAYTEAFF. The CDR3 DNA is TGTGCCAGCAGTGAAGGGACAGCGTACACTGAAGCTTTCTTT.

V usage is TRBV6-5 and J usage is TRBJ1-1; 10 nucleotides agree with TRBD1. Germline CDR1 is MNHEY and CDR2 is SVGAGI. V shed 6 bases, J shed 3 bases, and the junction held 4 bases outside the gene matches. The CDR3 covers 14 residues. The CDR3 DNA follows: TGTGCCAGCAGGAGGGACAGGGGTCACACTGAAGCTTTCTTT. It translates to CASRRDRGHTEAFF.

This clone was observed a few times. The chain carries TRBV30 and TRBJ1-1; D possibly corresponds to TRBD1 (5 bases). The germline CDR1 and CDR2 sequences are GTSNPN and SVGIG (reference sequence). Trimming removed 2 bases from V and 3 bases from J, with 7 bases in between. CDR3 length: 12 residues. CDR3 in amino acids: CAWSPGHTEAFF. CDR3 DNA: TGTGCCTGGAGTCCAGGGCACACTGAAGCTTTCTTT.

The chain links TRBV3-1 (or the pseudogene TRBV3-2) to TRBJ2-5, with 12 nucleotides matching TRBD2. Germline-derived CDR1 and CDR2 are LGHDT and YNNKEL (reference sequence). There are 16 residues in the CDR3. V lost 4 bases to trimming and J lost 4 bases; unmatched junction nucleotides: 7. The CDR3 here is CASSRRLAGARETQYF. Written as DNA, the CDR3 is TGTGCCAGCAGCCGAAGACTAGCGGGGGCGAGAGAGACCCAGTACTTC.

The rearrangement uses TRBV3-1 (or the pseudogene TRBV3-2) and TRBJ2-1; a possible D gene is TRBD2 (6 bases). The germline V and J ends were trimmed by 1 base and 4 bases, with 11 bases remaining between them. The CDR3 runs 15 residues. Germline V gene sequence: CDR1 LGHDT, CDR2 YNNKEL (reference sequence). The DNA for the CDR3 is TGTGCCAGCAGCCAAGTTGCGGGGAGTTACAATGAGCAGTTCTTC. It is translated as CASSQVAGSYNEQFF.

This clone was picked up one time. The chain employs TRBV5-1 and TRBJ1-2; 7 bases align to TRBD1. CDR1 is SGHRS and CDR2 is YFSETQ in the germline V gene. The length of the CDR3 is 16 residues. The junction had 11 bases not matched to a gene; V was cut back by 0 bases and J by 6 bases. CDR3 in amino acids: CASSLGDRVLGHGYTF. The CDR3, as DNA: TGCGCCAGCAGCTTGGGCGACAGGGTCCTCGGACATGGCTACACCTTC.

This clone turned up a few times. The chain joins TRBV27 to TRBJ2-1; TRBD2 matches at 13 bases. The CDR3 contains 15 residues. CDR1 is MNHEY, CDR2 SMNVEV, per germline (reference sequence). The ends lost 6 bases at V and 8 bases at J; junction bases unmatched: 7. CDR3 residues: CASRQGTSGAYEQFF. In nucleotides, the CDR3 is TGTGCCAGCAGACAAGGGACTAGCGGGGCCTATGAGCAGTTCTTC.

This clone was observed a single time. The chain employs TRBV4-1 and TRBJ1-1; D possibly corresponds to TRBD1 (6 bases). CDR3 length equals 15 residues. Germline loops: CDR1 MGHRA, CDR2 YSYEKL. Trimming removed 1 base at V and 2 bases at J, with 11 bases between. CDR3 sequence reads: CASSQARGFNTEAFF. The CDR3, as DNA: TGCGCCAGCAGCCAAGCCAGGGGTTTTAACACTGAAGCTTTCTTT.

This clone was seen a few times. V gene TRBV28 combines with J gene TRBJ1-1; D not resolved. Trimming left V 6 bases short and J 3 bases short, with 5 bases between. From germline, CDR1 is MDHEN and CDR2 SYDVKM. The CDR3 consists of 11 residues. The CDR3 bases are TGTGCCAGCAGATCATACACTGAAGCTTTCTTT. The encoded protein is CASRSYTEAFF.

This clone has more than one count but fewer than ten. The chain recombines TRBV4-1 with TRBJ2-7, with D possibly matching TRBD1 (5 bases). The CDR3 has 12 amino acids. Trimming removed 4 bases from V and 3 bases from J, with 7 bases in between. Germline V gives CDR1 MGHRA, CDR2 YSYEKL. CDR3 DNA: TGCGCCAGCAGCCTTGACAGCTACGAGCAGTACTTC. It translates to CASSLDSYEQYF.

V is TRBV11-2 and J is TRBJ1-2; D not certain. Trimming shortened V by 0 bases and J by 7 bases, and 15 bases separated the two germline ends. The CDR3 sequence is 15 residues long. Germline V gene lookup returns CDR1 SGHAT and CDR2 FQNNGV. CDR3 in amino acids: CASSLDYSASSGYTF. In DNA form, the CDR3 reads TGTGCCAGCAGCTTAGATTACAGTGCCTCCTCTGGCTACACCTTC.

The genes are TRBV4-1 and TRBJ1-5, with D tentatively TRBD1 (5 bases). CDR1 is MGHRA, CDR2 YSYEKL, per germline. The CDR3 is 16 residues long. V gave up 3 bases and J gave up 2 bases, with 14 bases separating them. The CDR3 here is CASSHPGGKGNQPQHF. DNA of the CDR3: TGCGCCAGCAGCCACCCTGGGGGGAAAGGCAATCAGCCCCAGCATTTT.

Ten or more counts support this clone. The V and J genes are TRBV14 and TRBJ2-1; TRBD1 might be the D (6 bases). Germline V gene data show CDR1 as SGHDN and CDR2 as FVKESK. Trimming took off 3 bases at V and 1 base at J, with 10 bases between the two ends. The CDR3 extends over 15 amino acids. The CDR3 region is CASSQRDTSYNEQFF. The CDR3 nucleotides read TGTGCCAGCAGCCAGAGGGACACGTCCTACAATGAGCAGTTCTTC.

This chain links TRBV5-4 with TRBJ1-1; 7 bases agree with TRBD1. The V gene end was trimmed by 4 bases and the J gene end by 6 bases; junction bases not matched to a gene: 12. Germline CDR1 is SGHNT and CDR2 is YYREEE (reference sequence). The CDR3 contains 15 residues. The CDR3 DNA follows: TGTGCCAGCAGCCCACGGACAGGTTCAACGGCTGAAGCTTTCTTT. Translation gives CASSPRTGSTAEAFF. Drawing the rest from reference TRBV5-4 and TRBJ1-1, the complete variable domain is ETGVTQSPTHLIKTRGQQVTLRCSSQSGHNTVSWYQQALGQGPQFIFQYYREEENGRGNFPPRFSGLQFPNYSSELNVNALELDDSALYLCASSPRTGSTAEAFFGQGTRLTVV.

CDR3 nucleotide sequence: TGTGCCAGCAGCTTTTCATCGACGGGGGGTGGGTACGAGCAGTACTTC. As protein: CASSFSSTGGGYEQYF. The gene calls are TRBV11-2 and TRBJ2-7, with TRBD2 matching over 7 bases. V was pared by 3 bases and J by 4 bases, with 12 bases of the junction left unmatched. The CDR3 is 16 residues long. CDR1 and CDR2 from the germline V gene are SGHAT and FQNNGV.

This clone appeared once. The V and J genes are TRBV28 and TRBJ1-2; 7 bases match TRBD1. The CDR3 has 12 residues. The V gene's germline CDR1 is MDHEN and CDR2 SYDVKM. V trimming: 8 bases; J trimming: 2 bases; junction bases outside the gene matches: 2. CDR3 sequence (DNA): TGTGCCAGCGGACAGGTCAACTATGGCTACACCTTC. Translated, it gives CASGQVNYGYTF.

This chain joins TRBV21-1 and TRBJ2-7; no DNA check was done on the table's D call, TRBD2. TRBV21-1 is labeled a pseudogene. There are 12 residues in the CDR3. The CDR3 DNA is TGTGCCAGCAGCAATCTCGGGAACGAGCAGTACTTC. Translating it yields CASSNLGNEQYF.

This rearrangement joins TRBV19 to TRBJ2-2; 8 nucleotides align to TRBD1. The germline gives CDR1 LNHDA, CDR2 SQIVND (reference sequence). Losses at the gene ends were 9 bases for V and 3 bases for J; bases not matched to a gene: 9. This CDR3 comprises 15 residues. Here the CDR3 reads CASRGKTGDTGELFF. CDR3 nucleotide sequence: TGTGCCAGCAGGGGGAAGACAGGGGACACCGGGGAGCTGTTTTTT.

Here the CDR3 DNA reads TGTGCCAGCAGCGTAGGGACAGGGGTTTACAATGAGCAGTTCTTC. Its protein product is CASSVGTGVYNEQFF. This chain connects TRBV2 to TRBJ2-1, with 10 bases that match TRBD1. CDR1 and CDR2 from the germline V gene are SNHLY and FYNNEI. The CDR3 has 15 amino acids. The J segment lost 4 bases and the V segment lost 6 bases, leaving 6 bases of the junction unmatched.